The next 4 T cell receptor beta chains were all read from a single sample in a study of T cells in Graves' hyperthyroidism and ophthalmopathy. Amplified TCR beta CDR3 regions derived from RNA transcripts. TCR CDR3 underwent first-round RT-PCR with the HTBI primer set. TCRdb reprocessed the multiplex PCR reads via MiXCR and lists one record per CDR3 protein. The table has under 750,000 distinct CDR3 sequences, about 19% seen once. Material: blood. These receptors all stem from a woman aged 45-65 years with Graves' hyperthyroidism that later progressed to Graves' ophthalmopathy.

The chain combines TRBV3-1 with TRBJ2-1; no firm D call. Germline CDR1 reads LGHDT; CDR2 reads YNNKEL (reference sequence). The CDR3 is made up of 15 amino acids. The V end was cut by 1 base, the J end by 0 bases, with 7 bases between. The CDR3 nucleotides read TGTGCCAGCAGCCAAGGCCTAAGCTCCTACAATGAGCAGTTCTTC. It codes for CASSQGLSSYNEQFF.

The CDR3 sequence is CSASDRVTLNTEAFF. Written as DNA, the CDR3 is TGCAGTGCTTCGGACAGGGTTACCTTGAACACTGAAGCTTTCTTT. This chain uses TRBV20-1 with TRBJ1-1; 8 nucleotides line up with TRBD1. CDR3 length: 15 residues. Unmatched junction bases numbered 8, after V lost 5 bases and J lost 0 bases. Germline V gene lookup returns CDR1 DFQATT and CDR2 SNEGSKA (reference sequence).

In its sample, this clonotype was seen many times. The rearrangement joins TRBV30 to TRBJ2-2; D gene unclear. The CDR3 contains 11 residues. CDR1 is GTSNPN, CDR2 SVGIG, per germline (reference sequence). Deletions cut 3 bases from V and 8 bases from J, with 7 bases between. The CDR3 loop is CAWRAPGELFF. The CDR3 coding sequence is TGTGCCTGGAGGGCCCCAGGGGAGCTGTTTTTT.

This clonotype was seen repeatedly, ten times or more. The chain employs TRBV11-3 and TRBJ2-2; D may be TRBD2 (6 bases). V lost 3 bases, J lost 4 bases, and 6 bases lay in between. The length of the CDR3 is 13 residues. Per germline, CDR1 SGHNT and CDR2 YENEEA. The CDR3 protein is CASSFSGTGELFF. The DNA of the CDR3 is TGTGCCAGCAGCTTTAGCGGCACCGGGGAGCTGTTTTTT.